This T cell receptor beta chain was recovered during a study of cytomegalovirus exposure and HLA in healthy donors. Regarding the study as a whole: In a later analysis, DRB1 alleles had the most associated TCRs; HLA-C alleles the fewest.

This clone was seen just once. Its antigen remains unknown. Germline CDR1 is ENHRY and CDR2 is SYGVKD. The CDR3 is 14 residues long. V lost 6 bases, J lost 7 bases, and 9 bases stayed unmatched. The PCR employed 60 Vbeta primers together with 13 Jbeta primers. The table came from immunoSEQ multiplex PCR; TCRdb's copy has only in-frame clones and leaves some out. The sample carries 130,000 or so clones, 75% to 85% recorded once. The receptor's source is a woman between 40 and 50 years old in good health and CMV-seronegative. The sequenced material came from PBMCs. This rearrangement joins TRBV10-3 to TRBJ1-5; the match to TRBD1 covers 7 bases. The CDR3 bases are TGTGCCATCAGGGGGGACAGAACCGGGCAGCCCCAGCATTTT. Its protein product is CAIRGDRTGQPQHF.